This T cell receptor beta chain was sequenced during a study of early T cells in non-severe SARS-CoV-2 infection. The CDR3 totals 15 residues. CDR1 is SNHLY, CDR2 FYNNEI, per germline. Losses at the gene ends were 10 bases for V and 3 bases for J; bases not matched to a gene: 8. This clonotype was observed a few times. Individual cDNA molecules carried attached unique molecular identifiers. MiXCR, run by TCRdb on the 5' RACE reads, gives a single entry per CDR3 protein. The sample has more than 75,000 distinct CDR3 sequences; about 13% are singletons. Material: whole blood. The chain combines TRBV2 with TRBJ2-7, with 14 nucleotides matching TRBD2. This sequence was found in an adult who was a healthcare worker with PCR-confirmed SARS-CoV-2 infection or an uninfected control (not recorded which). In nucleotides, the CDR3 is TGTGCCACCCAATTCGGACTAGCGGGAGGCTACGAGCAGTACTTC. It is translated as CATQFGLAGGYEQYF. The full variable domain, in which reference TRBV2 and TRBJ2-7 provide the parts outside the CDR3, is EPEVTQTPSHQVTQMGQEVILRCVPISNHLYFYWYRQILGQKVEFLVSFYNNEISEKSEIFDDQFSVERPDGSNFTLKIRSTKLEDSAMYFCATQFGLAGGYEQYFGPGTRLTVT.